The 27 T cell receptor beta chains listed next were all sequenced from one sample in a study of T cell repertoires in cytomegalovirus infection. TCRdb fed the reads into MiXCR, producing one record per CDR3 protein. This sample has roughly 570,000 distinct CDR3 sequences, with about 39% found just once. These receptors are not linked to any known antigen. The sequenced sample was cultured PBMCs, obtained from culture after CMV antigen stimulation. All receptors come from a human donor in good health (CMV status not recorded). Some clones in this sample may be carry-over from other donors' samples.

This clonotype came up a few times. The V gene is TRBV7-2, the J gene TRBJ2-4; D gene unclear. Germline-derived CDR1 and CDR2 are SGHTA and FQGNSA. V gave up 3 bases and J gave up 3 bases, with 18 bases separating them. CDR3 length: 17 residues. CDR3: CASSLPGPYLSKNIQYF. For the CDR3, the DNA is TGTGCCAGCAGCTTGCCAGGACCCTATCTAAGCAAAAACATTCAGTACTTC.

This clonotype was seen a handful of times. The chain uses TRBV6-1 and TRBJ1-2; 8 nucleotides match TRBD1. V shed 5 bases, J shed 4 bases, and the junction held 9 bases outside the gene matches. This CDR3 has 15 residues. CDR1 is MNHNS and CDR2 is SASEGT in the germline V gene. The CDR3 sequence: CASSKDRGGFYGYTF. The CDR3 region has the DNA TGTGCCAGCAGTAAAGACAGGGGCGGTTTCTATGGCTACACCTTC.

The rearrangement uses TRBV6-2 or TRBV6-3 and TRBJ1-5; D unclear. The V end was cut by 8 bases, the J end by 2 bases, with 10 bases between. The CDR3 extends over 13 amino acids. Germline V gives CDR1 MNHEY, CDR2 SVGEGT. CDR3 amino acids: CASRRDGNQPQHF. CDR3 DNA: TGTGCCAGCCGGCGAGATGGCAATCAGCCCCAGCATTTT.

The rearrangement uses TRBV7-9 and TRBJ1-4, with 8 bases matching TRBD1. There are 15 residues in the CDR3. Germline CDR1 is SEHNR and CDR2 is FQNEAQ (reference sequence). Unmatched junction bases numbered 10, after V lost 5 bases and J lost 8 bases. The CDR3 coding sequence is TGTGCCAGCAGCCCGCGGACAGGGATAGGGGAAAAACTGTTTTTT. Its protein product is CASSPRTGIGEKLFF.

This clonotype was counted between two and nine times. V is TRBV12-3 or TRBV12-4 and J is TRBJ2-5, with 7 nucleotides matching TRBD2. Unmatched junction bases numbered 4, after V lost 4 bases and J lost 5 bases. This CDR3 is built from 13 residues. The CDR3 DNA reads as TGTGCCAGCAGTTGGTCCGGGGGGGAGACCCAGTACTTC. Translation: CASSWSGGETQYF.

The chain is built from TRBV15 and TRBJ2-7; 7 bases fit TRBD1. V was clipped by 0 bases and J by 3 bases; unmatched bases: 11. Germline V gene sequence: CDR1 LNHNV, CDR2 YYDKDF (reference sequence). This CDR3 spans 17 amino acids. CDR3 residues: CATSRDKKGTAIYEQYF. The CDR3 DNA sequence: TGTGCCACCAGCAGAGATAAGAAGGGGACAGCCATCTACGAGCAGTACTTC.

This clonotype was seen at least ten times. The chain has TRBV7-2 and TRBJ2-3; D could derive from TRBD1 or TRBD2 (7 bases each). The V end lost 4 bases, the J end lost 4 bases, and 18 bases lay between the germline ends. The germline gives CDR1 SGHTA, CDR2 FQGNSA. CDR3 length: 16 amino acids. CDR3 nucleotides: TGTGCCAGCAGCTCCCTGGGAGGGGGCTCTTCAGATACGCAGTATTTT. Its protein product is CASSSLGGGSSDTQYF.

J is TRBJ1-2 and V is TRBV7-6; D unresolved. Per germline, CDR1 SGHVS and CDR2 FNYEAQ. The CDR3 has 13 amino acids. V lost 5 bases to trimming and J lost 8 bases, with 15 bases between them. Here the CDR3 DNA reads TGTGCCAGCAGCCCCAGAAGGGTTCGGGGCTACACCTTC. This codes for CASSPRRVRGYTF.

The chain has TRBV20-1 and TRBJ1-2; 7 positions agree with TRBD1. CDR1 is DFQATT, CDR2 SNEGSKA, per germline (reference sequence). This CDR3 contains 13 residues. V dropped 4 bases and J dropped 8; count of bases not matched to a gene: 10. The DNA of the CDR3 is TGCAGTGCTATCTCCGGGACAGTCGAGGGCTACACCTTC. Residues: CSAISGTVEGYTF.

Ten or more counts support this clonotype. The rearrangement joins TRBV7-2 to TRBJ2-5; 7 bases align to TRBD2. The CDR3 runs 14 residues. CDR1 is SGHTA and CDR2 is FQGNSA in the germline V gene. V was pared by 3 bases and J by 3 bases, with 4 bases of the junction left unmatched. CDR3 loop: CASSFHLAEETQYF. CDR3 nucleotides: TGTGCCAGCAGCTTCCACCTAGCGGAAGAGACCCAGTACTTC.

This clonotype was picked up a small number of times. The CDR3 region has the DNA TGTGCCAGCAGCTTAGGGACGGCTGGTGTCTTTTACCAAGAGACCCAGTACTTC. It codes for CASSLGTAGVFYQETQYF. The chain has TRBV7-9 and TRBJ2-5; no reliable D call. Looked up from germline, CDR1 is SEHNR and CDR2 is FQNEAQ (reference sequence). The V gene lost 1 base and the J gene lost 0 bases, with 18 bases spanning the gap. This CDR3 spans 18 amino acids.

The chain employs TRBV12-3 or TRBV12-4 and TRBJ1-5; D not certain. The V end was cut by 6 bases, the J end by 9 bases, with 15 bases between. CDR3 length equals 13 residues. DNA of the CDR3: TGTGCCAGCAGCAAAATCCCGGATAGGCCCCAGCATTTT. Amino acids: CASSKIPDRPQHF.

J is TRBJ2-1 and V is TRBV7-6, with D unresolved. CDR1 SGHVS and CDR2 FNYEAQ come from the germline V gene. The CDR3 loop spans 13 amino acids. The V end was cut by 3 bases, the J end by 7 bases, with 10 bases between. The CDR3 DNA sequence: TGTGCCAGCAGCTTGAGCCCTAAGAATGAGCAGTTCTTC. Translation: CASSLSPKNEQFF.

This clonotype was counted between two and nine times. The rearrangement joins TRBV7-9 to TRBJ2-3, with a tentative D call TRBD1 (5 bases). The CDR3 spans 14 residues. Germline CDR1 SEHNR, CDR2 FQNEAQ (reference sequence). V dropped 2 bases and J dropped 0 bases, with 6 bases sitting between them. CDR3 loop: CASSLPGSTDTQYF. The CDR3 nucleotides read TGTGCCAGCAGCTTACCAGGGAGCACAGATACGCAGTATTTT.

V is TRBV7-8 and J is TRBJ1-5; D might be TRBD1 (5 bases). This CDR3 has 14 residues. The germline V and J ends were trimmed by 2 bases and 8 bases, with 13 bases remaining between them. The germline CDR1 and CDR2 sequences are SGHVS and FQNEAQ. The CDR3 DNA reads as TGTGCCAGCAGCTTAACAGGAGGGGTGAAGCCCCAGCATTTT. Residues: CASSLTGGVKPQHF.

The chain uses TRBV12-3 or TRBV12-4 and TRBJ1-5; 8 nucleotides align to TRBD1. CDR3 length equals 15 residues. The ends lost 6 bases at V and 1 base at J; junction bases unmatched: 5. This CDR3 is CASSPRGPSNQPQHF. The CDR3 DNA sequence: TGTGCCAGCAGCCCCAGGGGGCCGAGCAATCAGCCCCAGCATTTT.

This chain uses TRBV6-2 or TRBV6-3 with TRBJ2-7, with TRBD1 identical over 8 bases. CDR1 and CDR2 (germline): MNHEY, SVGEGT. V was pared by 5 bases and J by 2 bases, with 5 bases of the junction left unmatched. The CDR3 is made up of 14 amino acids. Here the CDR3 DNA reads TGTGCCAGCAGTCGGACAGGGAAGGCCTACGAGCAGTACTTC. It codes for CASSRTGKAYEQYF.

The table lists this clonotype with a few counts. Mismatch with germline at one junction end may stem from a read error. The chain uses TRBV7-2 and TRBJ1-1; D perhaps matches TRBD1 (5 bases). Per the germline V gene, CDR1 is SGHTA and CDR2 is FQGNSA. The CDR3 loop spans 13 amino acids. The CDR3 coding sequence is TGTGCCAGCAGCTCCCTCTATGGGGCCTCGTTTCCTTTT. This sequence encodes CASSSLYGASFPF. Supplemented by reference TRBV7-2 and TRBJ1-1, the full variable domain reads GAGVSQSPSNKVTEKGKDVELRCDPISGHTALYWYRQSLGQGLEFLIYFQGNSAPDKSGLPSDRFSAERTGGSVSTLTIQRTQQEDSAVYLCASSSLYGASFPFGQGTRLTVV.

The V and J genes are TRBV7-6 and TRBJ2-5; 8 nucleotides agree with TRBD2. After removal of 1 base from V and 5 bases from J, the junction contained 6 bases not matched to a gene. The CDR3 extends over 15 amino acids. Germline V lookup: CDR1 SGHVS, CDR2 FNYEAQ. CDR3 protein: CASSLGSGSAETQYF. CDR3 DNA sequence: TGTGCCAGCAGCTTAGGCAGCGGGAGCGCCGAGACCCAGTACTTC. The variable domain in full, completed from reference TRBV7-6 and TRBJ2-5, reads GAGVSQSPRYKVTKRGQDVALRCDPISGHVSLYWYRQALGQGPEFLTYFNYEAQQDKSGLPNDRFSAERPEGSISTLTIQRTEQRDSAMYRCASSLGSGSAETQYFGPGTRLLVL.

J is TRBJ1-1 and V is TRBV18, with 9 bases lining up with TRBD1. CDR3 length: 16 amino acids. Losses at the gene ends were 3 bases for V and 5 bases for J; bases not matched to a gene: 10. CDR1 and CDR2 (germline): KGHSH, LQKENI. The CDR3 sequence: CASSPRQGESGTEAFF. CDR3 DNA: TGTGCCAGCTCACCCCGACAGGGGGAGTCGGGAACTGAAGCTTTCTTT.

The chain carries TRBV7-9 and TRBJ1-1, with a possible D match to TRBD1 (6 bases). The germline V gene encodes CDR1 SEHNR and CDR2 FQNEAQ (reference sequence). The CDR3 has 16 residues. V gave up 5 bases and J gave up 10 bases, with 26 bases separating them. The DNA for the CDR3 is TGTGCCAGCAGCACCCTTAGGGGGACTAAGTGGGTTGGAGCTTTCTTT. Translating it yields CASSTLRGTKWVGAFF. The full variable domain, completed using reference TRBV7-9 and TRBJ1-1, is DTGVSQNPRHKITKRGQNVTFRCDPISEHNRLYWYRQTLGQGPEFLTYFQNEAQLEKSRLLSDRFSAERPKGSFSTLEIQRTEQGDSAMYLCASSTLRGTKWVGAFFGQGTRLTVV.

The chain uses TRBV20-1 and TRBJ2-1; D remains ambiguous. This CDR3 spans 14 amino acids. Germline CDR1 is DFQATT and CDR2 is SNEGSKA (reference sequence). V lost 4 bases, J lost 6 bases, and 16 bases lay in between. The CDR3 DNA reads as TGCAGTGCTACTGGAGAGGTGCGGTCCAATGAGCAGTTCTTC. Protein sequence: CSATGEVRSNEQFF.

This chain uses TRBV20-1 with TRBJ1-1, with a weak D call TRBD1 (5 bases). The germline gives CDR1 DFQATT, CDR2 SNEGSKA (reference sequence). This CDR3 has 12 residues. CDR3 residues: CRASGGSNEAFF. CDR3 nucleotide sequence: TGCAGGGCGTCGGGGGGTTCCAATGAAGCTTTCTTT.

The chain uses TRBV7-2 and TRBJ2-4, with 8 bases that match TRBD2. The V segment lost 3 bases and the J segment 11 bases; nucleotides outside the gene matches: 12. CDR3 length: 15 amino acids. CDR1 and CDR2 (germline): SGHTA, FQGNSA. CDR3 DNA: TGTGCCAGCAGCTTCCGGACTAGCCCTTTGGTAGTTCAGTACTTC. This encodes CASSFRTSPLVVQYF.

The V gene is TRBV2, the J gene TRBJ2-7; D unclear. In germline, CDR1 is SNHLY, CDR2 FYNNEI. Trimming pared 6 bases from V and 2 bases from J, leaving 5 bases between. CDR3 length: 11 amino acids. CDR3 nucleotide sequence: TGTGCCAGCAGAGACACCTACGAGCAGTACTTC. As protein: CASRDTYEQYF.

This clonotype was observed a few times. The chain combines TRBV5-5 with TRBJ1-1; no clear D gene. CDR1 SGHKS and CDR2 YYEKEE come from the germline V gene (reference sequence). CDR3 length equals 15 residues. The V end lost 2 bases, the J end lost 0 bases, and 11 bases lay between the germline ends. In DNA form, the CDR3 reads TGTGCCAGCAGCTTCCAGACAAGGATGAACACTGAAGCTTTCTTT. Protein sequence: CASSFQTRMNTEAFF.

J is TRBJ2-7 and V is TRBV7-2; D is uncertain. Trimming shortened V by 2 bases and J by 3 bases, and 11 bases separated the two germline ends. There are 14 residues in the CDR3. CDR1 is SGHTA, CDR2 FQGNSA, per germline. The CDR3 region has the DNA TGTGCCAGCAGCTTACGTGGGTGGTTCTACGAGCAGTACTTC. Protein: CASSLRGWFYEQYF. The whole variable domain, filled in from reference TRBV7-2 and TRBJ2-7, reads GAGVSQSPSNKVTEKGKDVELRCDPISGHTALYWYRQSLGQGLEFLIYFQGNSAPDKSGLPSDRFSAERTGGSVSTLTIQRTQQEDSAVYLCASSLRGWFYEQYFGPGTRLTVT.